Listed below are T cell receptor beta chains from one sample, sequenced in a study of technical replicates of blood from a few donors. Sequenced by immunoSEQ multiplex PCR; TCRdb stores in-frame clones only, minus some. The sample has tens of thousands of clones, over 95% seen once; the top ten hold 0.2% to 0.25%. The specimen was T cells isolated from PBMCs. The receptor source for this set is a human donor in good health. Each CDR3 is given with its conserved first and last residue. The order of the fields is V gene, J gene, D gene, clone size, CDR3 protein, CDR3 DNA. A D gene is named only where the DNA matches it firmly. Not all rows give a size; the values are once, few, many and, for expanded clones, a class.

TRBV6-5	TRBJ1-2	TRBD1	few	CASSYGGQGSYTF	TGTGCCAGCAGTTACGGTGGACAGGGCAGCTACACCTTC
TRBV19	TRBJ2-3	.	.	CASSIGVSTDTQYF	TGTGCCAGTAGTATTGGAGTTAGCACAGATACGCAGTATTTT
TRBV6-5	TRBJ1-1	.	.	CASSYSRINTEAFF	TGTGCCAGCAGTTACTCCAGAATTAACACTGAAGCTTTCTTT
TRBV4-3	TRBJ2-2	TRBD2	few	CASSQGQGAGGPPGELFF	TGCGCCAGCAGCCAAGGGCAAGGAGCGGGAGGGCCTCCCGGGGAGCTGTTTTTT
TRBV19	TRBJ2-7	.	.	CASSIVTAPSYEQYF	TGTGCCAGTAGTATAGTAACAGCACCCTCCTACGAGCAGTACTTC
TRBV9	TRBJ2-5	TRBD2	.	CASSVRTSGSEETQYF	TGTGCCAGCAGCGTACGGACTAGCGGGAGTGAGGAGACCCAGTACTTC
TRBV11-1	TRBJ2-7	.	.	CASSPPSYEQYF	TGTGCCAGCAGTCCTCCCTCCTACGAGCAGTACTTC
TRBV30	TRBJ2-5	.	.	CAWVEVETQYF	TGTGCCTGGGTCGAGGTGGAGACCCAGTACTTC
TRBV7-2	TRBJ2-1	TRBD1	.	CASSFSAGGVNEQFF	TGTGCCAGCAGCTTTAGTGCAGGGGGCGTTAATGAGCAGTTCTTC
TRBV5-6	TRBJ2-3	TRBD2	.	CASSLGLAGGPADTQYF	TGTGCCAGCAGCCTAGGACTAGCGGGAGGGCCGGCAGATACGCAGTATTTT
TRBV7-3	TRBJ2-1	TRBD2	.	CASSLTGLLDYNEQFF	TGTGCCAGCAGCTTAACGGGACTATTAGACTACAATGAGCAGTTCTTC